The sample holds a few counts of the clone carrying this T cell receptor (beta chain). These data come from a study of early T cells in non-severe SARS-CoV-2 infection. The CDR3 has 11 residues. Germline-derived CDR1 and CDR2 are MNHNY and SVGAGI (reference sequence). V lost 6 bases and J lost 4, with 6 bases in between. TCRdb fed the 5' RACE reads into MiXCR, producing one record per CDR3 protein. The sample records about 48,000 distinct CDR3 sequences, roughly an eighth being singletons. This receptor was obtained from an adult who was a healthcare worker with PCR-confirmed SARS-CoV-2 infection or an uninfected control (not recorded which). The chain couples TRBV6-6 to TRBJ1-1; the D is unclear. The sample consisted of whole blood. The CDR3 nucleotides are TGTGCCAGCAGCGCAGCCACTGAAGCTTTCTTT. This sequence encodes CASSAATEAFF.